This T cell receptor (beta chain) was obtained from a study of blood T cells in healthy people across ages. This clonotype appeared many times. CDR3 length: 16 residues. In germline, CDR1 is SGHDT, CDR2 YYEEEE. V was pared by 0 bases and J by 4 bases, with 6 bases of the junction left unmatched. Combining a sample-barcoded 5' primer with a J-beta primer mix, a second PCR ran for 7 to 11 cycles. Using its own MiXCR run on the 5' RACE reads, TCRdb lists one record per CDR3 protein. The table includes 550,000 to 650,000 distinct CDR3 sequences, 25% to 35% detected once. This clonotype was sampled from a woman older than 75 in good health. The chain combines TRBV5-6 with TRBJ2-5, with 10 bases lining up with TRBD1. The sample comprised blood. The CDR3 loop is CASSLETRDRGETQYF. CDR3 nucleotide sequence: TGTGCCAGCAGCTTGGAGACCCGGGACAGGGGAGAGACCCAGTACTTC.